This T cell receptor beta chain is drawn from a study of pediatric ulcerative colitis. Comments on this clone: Its antigen remains unknown.

TCRdb's table, derived via immunoSEQ multiplex PCR, lists solely in-frame clones and lacks some. Of 55,000 to 80,000 clones detected, 77% appear once; the ten largest clones hold around 5%. The study, taken as a whole, reports: A couple of rectal clonotypes were found only in ulcerative colitis patients, all of them.

The CDR3 length is 15 residues. Germline V lookup: CDR1 MDHEN, CDR2 SYDVKM. V was shortened by 6 bases and J by 2 bases, with 13 bases between the two germline ends. This chain links TRBV28 with TRBJ1-4; D ambiguous. The TCR comes from a boy under 18 with moderate ulcerative colitis. The sequencing input was blood. The DNA for the CDR3 is TGTGCCAGCAGACCGACTCCCAGCACTAATGAAAAACTGTTTTTT. Its translation is CASRPTPSTNEKLFF.